Listed here is a single T cell receptor beta chain. Its antigen remains unidentified. No much larger clone exists at a distance of one base, and base qualities are not known. This specimen comes from a study of T cell responses to AZD1222 COVID-19 vaccine (dated by TCRdb to about 2021). With respect to the entire study: AZD1222 recipients whose second dose came at about 4 weeks and those whose second dose came at about 12 weeks were combined into one group, since spike-specific TCR depth and breadth did not differ between the two schedules. Trial participants were enrolled by age into subgroups of 18-55, 56-69 and 70-plus years, and roughly 150, 30 and 60 TCR-sequenced participants, respectively, were included in these subgroups. A total of under 250 trial participants underwent TCR sequencing, of whom more than 200 had received two doses of AZD1222 and roughly 26 had received two doses of the MenACWY control vaccine. Overall study results and their limits: Because no day 14 peak-response samples were available, the repertoires could be characterized only after the peak T cell response. After two AZD1222 doses, spike-specific TCR breadth and depth were significantly higher than at day 0 and than in MenACWY recipients. Reportedly, close to half of the unique spike-specific TCRs recognized epitopes lying outside the regions that are mutated in the B.1.351 and B.1.1.7 variants. CD4 TCRs associated with the vaccine covered the entire spike protein, and the dominant responses were in regions 160-218 and 743-854. The 56-69-year group was small, and its depth increase did not reach significance, likely because of low power. Participants were mostly white British and included more females than males, and it was suggested by the authors that clonal diversity may have been underestimated. Only five or six AZD1222 recipients were SARS-CoV-2 seropositive at baseline, limiting conclusions about previously exposed vaccinees.

The CDR3 regions of human TCRbeta chains were analyzed by immunosequencing. Per the original workflow: Repertoire TCRs were matched against a reference library of SARS-CoV-2-specific TCRs generated with the MIRA antigen-specificity platform. Breadth was defined as the fraction of unique TCRs that were SARS-CoV-2-associated. Depth was defined as the fraction of total T cells that were SARS-CoV-2-associated. Each spike-specific TCR was assigned to its reactive spike region and to a CD4 or CD8 class using the MIRA data. Log10-transformed breadth and depth values were compared by one-way ANOVA with Sidak's multiple comparisons tests. Held by TCRdb, this immuneACCESS table contains in-frame sequences only and omits some clones. Under half of the omission traces to an unresolved V gene where checked; the cause of the rest is unknown. D and trimming were read from the DNA, whereas the V and J calls and clone size are those reported in that table. The table for this sample lists approximately 180,000 clones; around 94% of them were counted only once. Less than 3% of the sample lies in the top ten.

Trimming accounts for 0 bases at V and 4 bases at J, while the number of junction bases matched to no gene is 2. There are 14 amino acids in the CDR3, from cysteine to phenylalanine inclusive. The DNA shown is the 42-base CDR3, in frame from base 1. The germline V gene encodes CDR1 LGHDT and CDR2 YNNKEL (reference sequence). What the time point label conveys for this sample: baseline before first vaccination. Samples from vaccinated people were obtained from the UK trials COV001 and COV002, which included a single-blind randomized controlled phase 2/3 trial of AZD1222 (ChAdOx1 nCoV-19) in healthy adults. For TCRbeta chain sequencing, PBMC samples from trial participants were taken at day 0 and at day 28 after the second dose.

Sequenced material: peripheral blood, taken on day 0 of AZD1222 vaccination. The rearrangement combines TRBV3-1 (or the pseudogene TRBV3-2) with TRBJ1-2, with 7 bases aligning to TRBD1. This TCR derives from an adult in good health. The DNA sequence reads TGTGCCAGCAGCCAAGAGACAGGGACCTATGGCTACACCTTC. It translates to CASSQETGTYGYTF.